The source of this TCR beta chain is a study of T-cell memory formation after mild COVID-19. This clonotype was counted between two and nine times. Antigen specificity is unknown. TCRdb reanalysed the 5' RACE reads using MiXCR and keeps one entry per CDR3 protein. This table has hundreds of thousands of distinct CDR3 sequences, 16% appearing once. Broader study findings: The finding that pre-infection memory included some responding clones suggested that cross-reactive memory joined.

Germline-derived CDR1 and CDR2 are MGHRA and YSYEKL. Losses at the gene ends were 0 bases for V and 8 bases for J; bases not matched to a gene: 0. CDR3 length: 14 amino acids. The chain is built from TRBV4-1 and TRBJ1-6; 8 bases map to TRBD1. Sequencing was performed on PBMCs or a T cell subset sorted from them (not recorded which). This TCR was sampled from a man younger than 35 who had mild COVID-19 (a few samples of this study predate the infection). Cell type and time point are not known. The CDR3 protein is CASSQETGDSPLHF. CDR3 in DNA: TGCGCCAGCAGCCAAGAGACAGGGGATTCACCCCTCCACTTT.